This paragraph covers one TCR beta chain sequence. This sample was taken from a study of blood T cell repertoires in COVID-19. Across the study: COVID-19 samples from acute and convalescent phases originated in the United States, Italy and Spain. Nucleic acid was either cDNA or gDNA, and it came from T cells, B-cell-depleted T cells, or PBMCs.

The CDR3 runs to 12 residues. CDR1 is MDHEN, CDR2 SYDVKM, per germline. With 2 bases removed from V and 11 bases from J, the gap between germline ends came to 12 bases. Under the authors' procedure: Reference gene primer amplification gave estimated nucleated cell counts. Generated by immunoSEQ multiplex PCR, the TCRdb table keeps only in-frame clones and is missing some. V and J calls plus clone size are reproduced from that table; the DNA served to infer D and trimming. The data hold around 310,000 clones, with 70% to 90% observed a single time. This TCR derives from a woman in her fifties or sixties with acute or convalescent COVID-19. This chain links TRBV28 with TRBJ1-1; tentative D call: TRBD1 (5 bases). The source material was peripheral blood. The CDR3 loop reads CASSLRAGKAFF. The CDR3 bases are TGTGCCAGCAGTTTAAGGGCAGGGAAGGCTTTCTTT.